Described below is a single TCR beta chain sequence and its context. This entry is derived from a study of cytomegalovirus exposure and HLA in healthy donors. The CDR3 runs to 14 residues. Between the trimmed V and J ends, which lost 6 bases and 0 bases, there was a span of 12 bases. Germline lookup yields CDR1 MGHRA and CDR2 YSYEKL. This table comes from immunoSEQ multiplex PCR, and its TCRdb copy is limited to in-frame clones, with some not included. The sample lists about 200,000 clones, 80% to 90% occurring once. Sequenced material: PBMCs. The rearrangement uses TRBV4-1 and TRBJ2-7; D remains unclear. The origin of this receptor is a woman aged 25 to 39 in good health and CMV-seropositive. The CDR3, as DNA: TGCGCCAGCAGTAAGAGCGAACCCTCCTACGAGCAGTACTTC. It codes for CASSKSEPSYEQYF.